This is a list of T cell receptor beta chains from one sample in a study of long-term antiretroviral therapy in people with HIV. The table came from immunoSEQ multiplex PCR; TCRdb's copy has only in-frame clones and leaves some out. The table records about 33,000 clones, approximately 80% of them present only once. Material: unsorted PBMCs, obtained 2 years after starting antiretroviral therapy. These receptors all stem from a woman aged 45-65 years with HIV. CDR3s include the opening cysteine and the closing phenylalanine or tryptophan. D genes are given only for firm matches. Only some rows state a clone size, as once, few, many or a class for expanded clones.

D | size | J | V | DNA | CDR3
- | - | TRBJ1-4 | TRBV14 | TGTGCCAGCAGCCCGGCCAACGATGAAAAACTGTTTTTT | CASSPANDEKLFF
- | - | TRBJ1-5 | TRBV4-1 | TGCGCCAGCAGCCAAGAGGGATTTGTGCAGCCCCAGCATTTT | CASSQEGFVQPQHF
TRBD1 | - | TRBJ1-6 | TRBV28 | TGTGCCAGCAGTTCGGACAGGGTTAATTCACCCCTCCACTTT | CASSSDRVNSPLHF
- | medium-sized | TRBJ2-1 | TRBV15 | TGTGCCACCAGCCCGAGTGGAGGGGGTAAATACAATGAGCAGTTCTTC | CATSPSGGGKYNEQFF
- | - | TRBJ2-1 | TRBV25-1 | TGTGCCAGCAGCCCTGGGAGTGAGCAGTTCTTC | CASSPGSEQFF
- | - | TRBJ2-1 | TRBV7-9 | TGTGCCAGCAGCTATCTAGCGAGTCGGGACAATGAGCAGTTCTTC | CASSYLASRDNEQFF
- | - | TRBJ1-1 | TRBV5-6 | TGTGCCAGCAGCTTAGGTAGGCAAGGGGGAGCTTTCTTT | CASSLGRQGGAFF
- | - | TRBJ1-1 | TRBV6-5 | TGTGCCAGCAGTTACTCTGGTATCTCTGAAGCTTTCTTT | CASSYSGISEAFF
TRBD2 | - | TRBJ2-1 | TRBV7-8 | TGTGCCAGCTTGAAATTTAGCGGGGGGGGGAGTGAGCAGTTCTTC | CASLKFSGGGSEQFF
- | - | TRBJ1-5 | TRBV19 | TGTGCCAGTAGTATATTTGGACCGAACAATCAGCCCCAGCATTTT | CASSIFGPNNQPQHF
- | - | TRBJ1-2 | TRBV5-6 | TGTGCCAGCAGCGTCGGGACCGACCAATACTATGGCTACACCTTC | CASSVGTDQYYGYTF
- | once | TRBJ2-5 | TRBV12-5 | TGTGCTAGTGGTTTGGTGAGGCCCGGTGGGGGGGAGACCCAGTACTTC | CASGLVRPGGGETQYF
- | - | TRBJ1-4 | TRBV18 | TGTGCCAGCTCACCAGTTGCCTTTGAGGGCGGTGAAAAACTGTTTTTT | CASSPVAFEGGEKLFF
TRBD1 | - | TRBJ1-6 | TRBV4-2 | TGTGCCAGCAGCCCGCATGACAGGGCGAATTCACCCCTCCACTTT | CASSPHDRANSPLHF
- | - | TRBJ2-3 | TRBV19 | TGTGCCAGTCGAAACCCTTCCGGCAGGGCCGGCACAGATACGCAGTATTTT | CASRNPSGRAGTDTQYF
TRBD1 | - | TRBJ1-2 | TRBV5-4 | TGTGCCAGCAGCCTGGACAGGGGCCCCATCTCTGGAGGCTACACCTTC | CASSLDRGPISGGYTF
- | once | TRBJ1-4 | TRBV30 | TGTGCCTGGAGTGGAAGGACACCTGAAAAACTGTTTTTT | CAWSGRTPEKLFF
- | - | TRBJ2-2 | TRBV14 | TGTGCCACCAGACCTAGTTTAACCGGGGAGCTGTTTTTT | CATRPSLTGELFF
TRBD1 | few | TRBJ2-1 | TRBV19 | TGTGCCAGTAACGACATTAACAGGGGCGAGCAGTTCTTC | CASNDINRGEQFF
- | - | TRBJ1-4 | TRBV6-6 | TGTGCCAGCGGGCGGGACGGAGCAACTAATGAAAAACTGTTTTTT | CASGRDGATNEKLFF
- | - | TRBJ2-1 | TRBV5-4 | TGTGCAAATCAGGCTTGGGGGGGCTTGAGTGAGCAGTTCTTC | CANQAWGGLSEQFF
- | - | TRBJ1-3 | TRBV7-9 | TGTGCCAGCAGCTTAGCGCAGGAAAACACCATATATTTT | CASSLAQENTIYF
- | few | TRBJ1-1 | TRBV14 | TGTGCCAGCAGCCAGTCCACTGAAGCTTTCTTT | CASSQSTEAFF
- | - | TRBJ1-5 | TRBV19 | TGTGCCAGTAGCGCGTGGGCAGCCACCATGTCTAGCAATCAGCCCCAGCATTTT | CASSAWAATMSSNQPQHF
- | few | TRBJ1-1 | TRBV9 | TGTGCCAGCAGCGTAGTAAGGGGATGGGGTATGAACACTGAAGCTTTCTTT | CASSVVRGWGMNTEAFF
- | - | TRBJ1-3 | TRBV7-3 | TGTGCCAGCAGCCCAACAGGGAATGCTGGAAACACCATATATTTT | CASSPTGNAGNTIYF
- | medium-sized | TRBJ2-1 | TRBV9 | TGTGCCAGCAGCGTAATCGGGGAAAATGAGCAGTTCTTC | CASSVIGENEQFF
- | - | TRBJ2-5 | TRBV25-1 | TGTGCCAGCAGTGTCGGGACATCTGAGACCCAGTACTTC | CASSVGTSETQYF
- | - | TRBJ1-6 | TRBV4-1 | TGCGCCAGCAGCCAAGGGTCCGACGGTAATTCACCCCTCCACTTT | CASSQGSDGNSPLHF
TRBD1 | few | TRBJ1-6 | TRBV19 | TGTGCCAGTAGACAGGGGGAGATTTCACCCCTCCACTTT | CASRQGEISPLHF
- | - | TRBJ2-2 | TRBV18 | TGTGCCAGCTCACCACCAGGGACAAACACCGGGGAGCTGTTTTTT | CASSPPGTNTGELFF
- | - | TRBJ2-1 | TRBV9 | TGTGCCAGCAGCGTGAACCGGGAAAACACCCTCAATGAGCAGTTCTTC | CASSVNRENTLNEQFF
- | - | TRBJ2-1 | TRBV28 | TGTGCCAGCAGACCAGCAGGGATGGGTGAGCAGTTCTTC | CASRPAGMGEQFF
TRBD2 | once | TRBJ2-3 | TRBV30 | TGTGCCTGGGTTACTAGCGGAGATACGCAGTATTTT | CAWVTSGDTQYF
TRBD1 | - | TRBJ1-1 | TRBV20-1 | TGCAGTGCTGGGACAGACACTGAAGCTTTCTTT | CSAGTDTEAFF
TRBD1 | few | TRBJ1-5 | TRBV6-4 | TGTGCCAGCAGTGAATTTGGGACAGGGGTAGCAGACCAGCCCCAGCATTTT | CASSEFGTGVADQPQHF
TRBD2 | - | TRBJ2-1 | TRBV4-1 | TGCGCCAGCAGCCAAGATCGGGTTAGCGGGCCCTACAATGAGCAGTTCTTC | CASSQDRVSGPYNEQFF
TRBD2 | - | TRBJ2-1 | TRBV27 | TGTGCCAGCAGTTGGGGACTAGCGGGGGGTTCTGGGGAGCAGTTCTTC | CASSWGLAGGSGEQFF
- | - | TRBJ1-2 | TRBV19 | TGTGCCACCAGGCGGATCCCGGGACATACTCCGAGAGGACCCTTAGGCCACTATGGCTACACCTTC | CATRRIPGHTPRGPLGHYGYTF
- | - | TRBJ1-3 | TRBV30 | TGTGCCTGGAGTCTAGAATCCACTGGAAACACCATATATTTT | CAWSLESTGNTIYF
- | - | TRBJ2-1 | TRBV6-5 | TGTGCCAGCAGTTCTCAGGTGGCCTACAATGAGCAGTTCTTC | CASSSQVAYNEQFF
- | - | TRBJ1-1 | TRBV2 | TGTGCCAGCAGTGTGGGTATGGGCTCTAACACTGAAGCTTTCTTT | CASSVGMGSNTEAFF
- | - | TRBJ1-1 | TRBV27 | TGTGCCAGCAGTTTGTGGTCTTACACTGAAGCTTTCTTT | CASSLWSYTEAFF
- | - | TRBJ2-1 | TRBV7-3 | TGTGCCAGCATCGCCCGGGGGCGGCGAGATGAGCAGTTCTTC | CASIARGRRDEQFF
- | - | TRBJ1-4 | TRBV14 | TGTGCCAGCAGCCCACAACGTTATCTGGGAAAACTGTTTTTT | CASSPQRYLGKLFF
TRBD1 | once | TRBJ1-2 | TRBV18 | TGTGCCAGCTCACTCGAGACAGGGAAAGGCGATGGCTACACCTTC | CASSLETGKGDGYTF
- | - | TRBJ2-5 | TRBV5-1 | TGCGCCAGCAGCTTGCTTTTCGGAGAGACCCAGTACTTC | CASSLLFGETQYF
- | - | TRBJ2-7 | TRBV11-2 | TGTGCCAGCAGCTTATCTCCGGAACCTGGTGGCGAGCAGTACTTC | CASSLSPEPGGEQYF
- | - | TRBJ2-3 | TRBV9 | TGTGCCAGCAGCGGACACCCGTTGACAGATACGCAGTATTTT | CASSGHPLTDTQYF